This T cell receptor beta chain was captured by sequencing in a study of T cell changes during pregnancy in multiple sclerosis (dated 2019 in TCRdb). About the investigation overall: The study examined how the T cell repertoire changed over the course of pregnancy in women with multiple sclerosis.

As for this clone: The antigen it recognizes is unknown. Per-base quality was not reported, and no clone a single base away is much larger than it.

The receptor library was made with the immunoSEQ multiplex PCR assay. What TCRdb holds here is the immuneACCESS table cut down to in-frame rearrangements. Part of the clones is not present; checked against another copy, under half of the missing clones reflect an unresolved V gene, and the others are unexplained. In all, the sample holds over 55,000 clones, and roughly nine tenths of those were seen once. About 2.5% of the sample comes from the top ten. Specimen: peripheral blood, collected in the first trimester of pregnancy. The origin of this receptor is a female donor with multiple sclerosis, enrolled in a pregnancy study.

The encoded CDR3 is CASSPTGMSKNEQYF. Here is the DNA: TGTGCCAGCTCACCGACAGGGATGAGCAAAAACGAGCAGTACTTC. The sequence joins TRBV18 to TRBJ2-7; the junction holds 7 bases that match TRBD1. CDR1 KGHSH and CDR2 LQKENI are derived from the germline V gene. Trimmed from V: 3 bases; trimmed from J: 5 bases; junction bases lacking a gene match: 10. Counted from cysteine to phenylalanine, this CDR3 has 15 amino acids. The read is trimmed to its CDR3 DNA, 45 bases read in frame from base 1.